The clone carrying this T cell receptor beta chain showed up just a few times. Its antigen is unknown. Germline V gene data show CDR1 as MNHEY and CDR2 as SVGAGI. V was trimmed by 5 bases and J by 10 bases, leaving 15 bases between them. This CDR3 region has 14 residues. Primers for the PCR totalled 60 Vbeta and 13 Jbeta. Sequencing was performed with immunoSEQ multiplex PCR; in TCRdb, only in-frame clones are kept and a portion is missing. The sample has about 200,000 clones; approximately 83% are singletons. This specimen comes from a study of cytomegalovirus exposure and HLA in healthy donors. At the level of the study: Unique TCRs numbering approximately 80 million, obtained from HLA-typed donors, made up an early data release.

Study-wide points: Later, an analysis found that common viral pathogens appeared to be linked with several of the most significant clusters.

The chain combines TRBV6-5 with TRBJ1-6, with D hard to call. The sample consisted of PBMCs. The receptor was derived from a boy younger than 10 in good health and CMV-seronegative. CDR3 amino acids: CASSVGRVGSPLHF. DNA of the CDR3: TGTGCCAGCAGTGTCGGTCGGGTTGGGTCACCCCTCCACTTT.